This T cell receptor beta chain was captured in a study of T cell responses to AZD1222 COVID-19 vaccine. The CDR3 covers 16 residues. V gave up 3 bases and J gave up 4 bases, with 18 bases separating them. Germline V gene data show CDR1 as SNHLY and CDR2 as FYNNEI. Whole-study results and caveats: White British ancestry dominated among donors, who included more females, and clonal diversity was possibly underestimated.

A note on this clone: Its target is unknown.

Pooled in the analysis were second doses at about 4 or about 12 weeks. Measured with immunoSEQ multiplex PCR; TCRdb has only the in-frame clones, and not every one. The sample gives tens of thousands of clones, roughly 87% of which show up once; roughly 1.3% is in the top ten. The receptor was derived from an adult who received the AZD1222 COVID-19 vaccine. Sequencing used peripheral blood, obtained 28 days after the second AZD1222 dose. The V call is TRBV2, the J call TRBJ1-2; D remains ambiguous. The CDR3 DNA reads TGTGCCAGCAGTGATTCTCGGCGGGCGGGGAGCTATGGCTACACCTTC. This codes for CASSDSRRAGSYGYTF.